Below, 7 T cell receptor beta chains from the same sample are listed, as sequenced in a study of cytomegalovirus exposure and HLA in healthy donors. The PCR contained 60 Vbeta and 13 Jbeta primers. Method: immunoSEQ multiplex PCR; TCRdb's copy keeps in-frame clones and lacks some. Among 150,000 to 200,000 clones listed, 72% were seen once. The specimen was PBMCs. These receptor sequences come from a human donor in good health.

The DNA of the CDR3 is TGTGCCAGCAGCAAAGGAGGGAGGACACGGAGCACAGATACGCAGTATTTT. This sequence encodes CASSKGGRTRSTDTQYF. This chain connects TRBV14 to TRBJ2-3; possible D gene TRBD2, 6 bases. The CDR3 contains 17 residues. V was clipped by 5 bases and J by 0 bases, with 18 bases between them. Germline V CDR1 and CDR2: SGHDN, FVKESK. The variable domain in full, with the rest retrieved from reference TRBV14 and TRBJ2-3, is EAGVTQFPSHSVIEKGQTVTLRCDPISGHDNLYWYRRVMGKEIKFLLHFVKESKQDESGMPNNRFLAERTGGTYSTLKVQPAELEDSGVYFCASSKGGRTRSTDTQYFGPGTRLTVL.

The chain uses TRBV14 and TRBJ1-1; TRBD1 is a possible D gene (5 bases). V lost 6 bases and J 6 bases, leaving 29 bases between the germline ends. Germline V gene lookup returns CDR1 SGHDN and CDR2 FVKESK. The CDR3 spans 18 residues. The CDR3 sequence is CASSNDPRWDGRTAEAFF. The CDR3 nucleotides read TGTGCCAGCAGTAATGACCCGCGCTGGGACGGGAGAACGGCTGAAGCTTTCTTT. Based on the CDR3 plus reference TRBV14 and TRBJ1-1, the full variable domain is EAGVTQFPSHSVIEKGQTVTLRCDPISGHDNLYWYRRVMGKEIKFLLHFVKESKQDESGMPNNRFLAERTGGTYSTLKVQPAELEDSGVYFCASSNDPRWDGRTAEAFFGQGTRLTVV.

The gene calls are TRBV7-3 and TRBJ2-7, with 10 bases aligning to TRBD2. V was clipped by 7 bases and J by 7 bases; unmatched bases: 19. Germline CDR1 is SGHTA and CDR2 is FQGTGA. This CDR3 has 17 residues. In nucleotides, the CDR3 is TGTGCCAGCAAAGAACGAGGCAGACTAGCGGGTTCGAGTGAGCAGTACTTC. As protein: CASKERGRLAGSSEQYF.

In regard to this clone: Other DNA sequences in this sample translate to the same CDR3. V is TRBV9 and J is TRBJ1-1, with a tentative D call TRBD1 (6 bases). Trimming stripped 2 bases from V and 1 base from J, with 6 bases between. This CDR3 region has 13 residues. In germline, CDR1 is SGDLS, CDR2 YYNGEE. The CDR3 here is CASSVTGNTEAFF. CDR3 bases: TGTGCCAGCAGCGTGACAGGGAACACTGAAGCTTTCTTT.

The chain combines TRBV19 with TRBJ1-1; D remains unclear. V was clipped by 4 bases and J by 1 base, with 7 bases between them. The CDR3 loop spans 13 amino acids. Germline V CDR1 and CDR2: LNHDA, SQIVND (reference sequence). DNA of the CDR3: TGTGCCAGTAGTAATGGGAGGAACACTGAAGCTTTCTTT. Protein: CASSNGRNTEAFF. Full variable domain (missing parts from reference TRBV19 and TRBJ1-1): DGGITQSPKYLFRKEGQNVTLSCEQNLNHDAMYWYRQDPGQGLRLIYYSQIVNDFQKGDIAEGYSVSREKKESFPLTVTSAQKNPTAFYLCASSNGRNTEAFFGQGTRLTVV.

This sequence joins TRBV6-6 and TRBJ2-3, with 7 bases aligning to TRBD2. With 2 bases clipped from V and 2 bases from J, the junction kept 7 bases outside the gene matches. CDR3 length: 16 residues. Germline V CDR1 and CDR2: MNHNY, SVGAGI (reference sequence). The CDR3 reads CASSYGASGFTDTQYF. CDR3 coding DNA: TGTGCCAGCAGTTACGGGGCTAGCGGATTCACAGATACGCAGTATTTT.

V and J are TRBV2 and TRBJ2-5, with 9 bases lining up with TRBD1. This CDR3 has 14 residues. The ends lost 8 bases at V and 4 bases at J; junction bases unmatched: 8. The germline V gene has CDR1 SNHLY and CDR2 FYNNEI. For the CDR3, the DNA is TGTGCCAGCGGTCACAGGGGGCTAAGAGAGACCCAGTACTTC. Translating it yields CASGHRGLRETQYF.